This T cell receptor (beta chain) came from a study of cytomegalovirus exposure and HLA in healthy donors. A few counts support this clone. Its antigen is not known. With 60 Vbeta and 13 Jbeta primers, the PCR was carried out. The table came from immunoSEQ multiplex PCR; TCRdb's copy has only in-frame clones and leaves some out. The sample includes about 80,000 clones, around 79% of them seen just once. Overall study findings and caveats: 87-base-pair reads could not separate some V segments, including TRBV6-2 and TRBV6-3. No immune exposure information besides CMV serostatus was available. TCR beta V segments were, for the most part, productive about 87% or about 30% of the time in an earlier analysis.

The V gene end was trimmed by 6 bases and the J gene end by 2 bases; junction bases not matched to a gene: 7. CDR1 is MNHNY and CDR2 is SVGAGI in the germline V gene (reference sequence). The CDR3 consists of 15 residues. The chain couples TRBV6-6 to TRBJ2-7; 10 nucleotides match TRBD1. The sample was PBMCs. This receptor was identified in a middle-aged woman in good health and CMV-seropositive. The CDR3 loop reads CASSPRQGAAYEQYF. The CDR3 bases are TGTGCCAGCAGCCCCCGACAGGGGGCGGCCTACGAGCAGTACTTC.